The clone carrying this T cell receptor beta chain was found once. Clones were read by immunoSEQ multiplex PCR, and TCRdb kept only the in-frame ones, dropping some. Altogether about 83,000 clones are present, 91% being singletons, with the ten largest covering 3% to 4%. Germline CDR1 and CDR2: LNHDA and SQIVND (reference sequence). Trimming took 1 base from V and 5 from J, leaving 6 bases between them. The CDR3 spans 13 residues. The entry originates in a study of T cell changes during pregnancy in multiple sclerosis. This chain connects TRBV19 to TRBJ2-1; D remains unclear. This clonotype was sampled from a female donor in good health, serving as a control in a pregnancy study. Some clones in this sample may be carry-over from other donors' samples. Sequenced material: PBMCs, taken in the first trimester of pregnancy. CDR3 sequence (DNA): TGTGCCAGTAGTATAGTAGTGGACAATGAGCAGTTCTTC. This codes for CASSIVVDNEQFF.